The source of this TCR beta chain is a study of CD8 T cells in ankylosing spondylitis. Study-wide results and caveats: According to the report, clones linked to the disease were significantly enriched in matched synovial fluid samples taken from ankylosing spondylitis patients.

This CDR3 comprises 16 residues. CDR1 is SEHNR and CDR2 is FQNEAQ in the germline V gene (reference sequence). A remark on this clonotype: As yet, its antigen is unknown. A read error may produce the germline difference seen at one junction end.

Quantitative barcoded 5'-RACE was used to prepare TCR beta libraries. Each CDR3 protein is one row after TCRdb ran MiXCR on the 5' RACE reads. Of around 280,000 distinct CDR3 sequences detected, roughly 20% appear once; the ten largest clones hold roughly 8%. Sample: blood, either unsorted or a sorted T cell fraction (not recorded which). This clonotype was obtained from a male donor with ankylosing spondylitis or in good health (not recorded which). The V gene is TRBV7-9, the J gene TRBJ2-5; D tentatively fits TRBD1 or TRBD2 (5 bases each). This CDR3 reads CASSLGPRQSWETQCF. The CDR3 coding sequence is TGTGCCAGCAGCTTAGGGCCGCGACAGTCTTGGGAGACCCAGTGCTTC.